This is a list of T cell receptor beta chains from one sample in a study of blood T cells in healthy people across ages. TCRdb re-called the 5' RACE reads through MiXCR, storing one row per CDR3 protein. The profile shows 850,000 to 1,000,000 distinct CDR3 sequences, roughly 43% of them singletons. The source material was blood. These receptors were obtained from a man aged 25-40 years in good health. Each CDR3 is given with its conserved first and last residue. A D gene is named only where the DNA matches it firmly. Only part of the rows carry a size: once, few, many, or a class if the clone is expanded.

>TRBV18|TRBJ1-1|once|-
CASSNMAEAFF
TGTGCCAGCTCAAACATGGCTGAAGCTTTCTTT
>TRBV11-2|TRBJ2-3|-|TRBD1
CASSLGRGQGALTDTQYF
TGTGCCAGCAGCTTAGGGCGGGGACAGGGGGCGCTAACAGATACGCAGTATTTT
>TRBV27|TRBJ2-5|-|-
CASSRRGGETQYF
TGTGCCAGCAGTCGGCGCGGAGGGGAGACCCAGTACTTC
>TRBV4-1|TRBJ2-1|-|TRBD1
CASSQETGGRNEQFF
TGCGCCAGCAGCCAAGAAACAGGGGGCAGAAATGAGCAGTTCTTC
>TRBV11-3|TRBJ2-1|-|TRBD2
CASSLAGTSGGPNNEQFF
TGTGCCAGCAGCTTAGCCGGGACTAGCGGGGGGCCTAACAATGAGCAGTTCTTC
>TRBV6-2/TRBV6-3|TRBJ2-5|-|-
CASRRGLETQYF
TGTGCCAGCAGGAGGGGTTTGGAGACCCAGTACTTC
>TRBV2|TRBJ2-1|few|-
CASSPQLDYNEQFF
TGTGCCAGCAGTCCACAACTAGACTACAATGAGCAGTTCTTC
>TRBV11-2|TRBJ2-6|-|-
CAGSLVRASGANVLTF
TGTGCCGGCAGCTTAGTGCGGGCGTCAGGGGCCAACGTCCTGACTTTC
>TRBV18|TRBJ2-1|-|-
CASSPPSSYNEQFF
TGTGCCAGCTCGCCCCCCAGCTCCTACAATGAGCAGTTCTTC
>TRBV12-3/TRBV12-4|TRBJ2-3|-|-
CASNRATTDTQYF
TGTGCCAGCAATAGGGCCACCACAGATACGCAGTATTTT
>TRBV21-1|TRBJ2-1|-|-
CASSDSSGGAAPEFF
TGTGCCAGCAGCGACTCTAGCGGGGGGGCGGCCCCCGAGTTCTTC
>TRBV27|TRBJ1-2|once|-
CASKSGANYGYTF
TGTGCCAGCAAGAGCGGAGCTAACTATGGCTACACCTTC
>TRBV9|TRBJ2-5|once|-
CASSVGGVWGETQYF
TGTGCCAGCAGCGTAGGAGGGGTATGGGGAGAGACCCAGTACTTC
>TRBV3-1|TRBJ1-2|-|-
CASSQSEGRSANYGYTF
TGTGCCAGCAGCCAATCCGAGGGCAGATCAGCTAACTATGGCTACACCTTC
>TRBV7-8|TRBJ2-5|-|TRBD2
CASSGASGAGRETQYF
TGTGCCAGCAGCGGGGCTAGCGGGGCAGGGCGAGAGACCCAGTACTTC
>TRBV28|TRBJ2-5|-|-
CASNLSDQETQYF
TGTGCCAGCAACCTCAGTGACCAAGAGACCCAGTACTTC